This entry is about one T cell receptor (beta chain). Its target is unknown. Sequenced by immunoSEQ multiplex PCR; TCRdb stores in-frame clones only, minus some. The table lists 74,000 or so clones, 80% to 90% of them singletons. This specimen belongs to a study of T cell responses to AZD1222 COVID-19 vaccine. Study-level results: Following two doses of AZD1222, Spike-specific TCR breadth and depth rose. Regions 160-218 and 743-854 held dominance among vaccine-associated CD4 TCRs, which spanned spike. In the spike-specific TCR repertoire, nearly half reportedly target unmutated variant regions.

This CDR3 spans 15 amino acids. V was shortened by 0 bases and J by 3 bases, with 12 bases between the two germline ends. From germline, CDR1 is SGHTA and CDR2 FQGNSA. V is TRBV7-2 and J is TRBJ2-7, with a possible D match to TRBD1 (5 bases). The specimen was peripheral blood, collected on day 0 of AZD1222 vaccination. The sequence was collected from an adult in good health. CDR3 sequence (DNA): TGTGCCAGCAGCTTAGCCTCAGGGTTAAACTACGAGCAGTACTTC. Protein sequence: CASSLASGLNYEQYF.